This T cell receptor (beta chain) was captured in a study of T cells in localized non-small cell lung cancer (dated by TCRdb to the early 2020s). With respect to the entire study: The study examined T cell repertoires in roughly 240 patients with early-stage NSCLC and compared tumors with uninvolved tumor-adjacent lungs. The cohort was made up of hundreds of treatment-naive NSCLC patients whose localized lung tumors had been resected. Of the NSCLC patients, about 130 were male and roughly 100 were female, and the mean age was about 69 years. What the research found in general, with its limitations: Multi-region tumor sequencing was not performed, so intratumor heterogeneity could not be excluded. The highest T cell clonality was observed in uninvolved tumor-adjacent lung, where clonality exceeded that of tumor, suggesting that antigenic responses were more focused in uninvolved tumor-adjacent lung. A median of approximately 55 of the top 100 tumor clones were detected in paired uninvolved adjacent lung, and some 28 of these tumor clones were also found among the top 100 clones of the paired uninvolved adjacent lung. Higher T cell density in blood was associated with longer overall survival, whereas higher clonality in adjacent lung was associated with shorter survival. Because of the exploratory design, TCR variables were selected using unadjusted p-values without false-discovery rate correction.

The immunoSEQ Assay was used to sequence TCR beta CDR3 regions from DNA. The paper's data handling went like this. T cell density was computed as TCR beta template counts normalized to usable DNA estimated by amplifying housekeeping genes. The preseqR package was used to estimate richness by extrapolating to 400,000 templates for PBMC samples and to 120,000 templates for tissue samples. Clonality was calculated as one minus Pielou's evenness. Tissue-enriched TCRs were identified through differential abundance testing performed on productive amino-acid clonotypes, with a minimum total count of 5 and an alpha of 0.1. The Jaccard Index and the Morisita Overlap Index were used to measure repertoire overlap between compartments. GLIPH grouped TCR beta CDR3s together with public tetramer-defined viral CDR3s, and a viral motif had to include at least three viral sequences and show V-gene enrichment. The immuneACCESS repertoire file appears here via TCRdb, limited to in-frame rearrangements. These files lack a portion of the clones; in checked studies, under half of the deficit traces to unresolved V genes, and the cause of the others is not known. The V and J calls and the clone size are those of that table, but D and trimming were determined from the DNA. Recorded for this sample are some 9,600 clones; roughly 87% of them occurred a single time. The top ten clonotypes cover 15% to 20% of the sample.

Notes on this clone: No cognate antigen has been identified for it. It has no much larger one-base neighbor in the sample; base qualities were not kept.

From the germline V gene, CDR1 is MNHEY and CDR2 is SVGAGI. The V end loses 3 bases and the J end loses 3 bases, and a stretch of 13 bases separates them. The CDR3, from cysteine to phenylalanine, totals 15 residues. The retained sequence is limited to the CDR3, 45 bases, with the frame set at the first base. At diagnosis, peripheral blood, uninvolved tumor-adjacent lung and tumor were collected and were preserved as a mix of fresh-frozen and FFPE material. Blood samples were analyzed as peripheral blood mononuclear cells for TCR repertoire profiling. The sample here was peripheral blood, taken before any cancer treatment. The chain couples TRBV6-5 to TRBJ2-3; the D gene is possibly TRBD2, with 5 bases matching. The receptor was derived from a male donor aged 60 or over with stage III squamous cell lung carcinoma. CDR3 region: CASSYGYPGTDTQYF. The bases are TGTGCCAGCAGTTATGGGTATCCGGGAACAGATACGCAGTATTTT.